This TCR beta chain appears in the sequencing data of a study of cytomegalovirus exposure and HLA in healthy donors. Trimming removed 5 bases at V and 3 bases at J, with 8 bases between. CDR3 size: 13 residues. The germline CDR1 and CDR2 sequences are MNHEY and SVGAGI. PCR used 60 Vbeta primers and 13 Jbeta primers. Sequencing used immunoSEQ multiplex PCR; TCRdb keeps in-frame clones, though not all of them. The sample carries about 120,000 clones, around 85% recorded once. The sample was PBMCs. This receptor was taken from a man aged 25 to 40 in good health and CMV-seronegative. J is TRBJ1-3 and V is TRBV6-5; D gene unclear. The CDR3 loop is CASSLINGNTIYF. DNA for the CDR3: TGTGCCAGCAGTCTAATCAATGGAAACACCATATATTTT.